This is a list of T cell receptor beta chains from one sample in a study of CD8 T cells in Susac syndrome. TCRdb re-called the immunoSEQ multiplex PCR reads through MiXCR, storing one row per CDR3 protein. The sample lists under 110,000 distinct CDR3 sequences; approximately 94% were seen once. Sequenced material: CD8+ T cells from PBMCs. The receptors stem from a human donor with Susac syndrome. Both conserved end residues are part of each CDR3. The D gene is left open where the match is weak. Not every row has a clone size; where given, it reads once, few, many or a size class.

TGTGCCACCAGCAGAGATCTGACAGGGACCTACGAGCAGTACTTC,CATSRDLTGTYEQYF,TRBD1,TRBV15,once,TRBJ2-7
TGTGCCACCACCCCTACCCCCGGGGTGAACACTGAAGCTTTCTTT,CATTPTPGVNTEAFF,NA,TRBV7-8,NA,TRBJ1-1
TGCAGTGCTAGAGGTTGGACAGAGAATAGCAATCAGCCCCAGCATTTT,CSARGWTENSNQPQHF,NA,TRBV20-1,NA,TRBJ1-5
TGTGCCAGCAGCCCAACCTCAGATACGCAGTATTTT,CASSPTSDTQYF,NA,TRBV3-1,NA,TRBJ2-3
TGTGCCAGCAGTTACATCCTAGCGGGGGACACCGGGGAGCTGTTTTTT,CASSYILAGDTGELFF,TRBD2,TRBV6-2/TRBV6-3,NA,TRBJ2-2
TGTGCCAGCAGCCAAGCCCAGGGGAATGAGCAGTTCTTC,CASSQAQGNEQFF,NA,TRBV3-1,NA,TRBJ2-1
TGCAGCGTTGTGGACAGGGACTCCTACGAGCAGTACTTC,CSVVDRDSYEQYF,TRBD1,TRBV29-1,NA,TRBJ2-7
TGCAGCACGCGGGGGACAGGGGCCTACGAGCAGTACTTC,CSTRGTGAYEQYF,TRBD1,TRBV29-1,NA,TRBJ2-7
TGCGCCAGCAGCCAAGAGGCAGGGTATTCACCCCTCCACTTT,CASSQEAGYSPLHF,NA,TRBV4-1,NA,TRBJ1-6
TGTGCCATCAGTGAAGCTTCCGGGACAGGGTTGAATCAGCCCCAGCATTTT,CAISEASGTGLNQPQHF,TRBD1,TRBV10-3,NA,TRBJ1-5
TGTGCCAGCATCCCGTGGGGTCGGGGCACCGGGGAGCTGTTTTTT,CASIPWGRGTGELFF,NA,TRBV12-3/TRBV12-4,NA,TRBJ2-2
TGTGCCAGCAGCGTAGGATGGAGCAATCAGCCCCAGCATTTT,CASSVGWSNQPQHF,NA,TRBV9,NA,TRBJ1-5
TGCGCCAGCAGCCAAGACCTCAGGGGGTTAAACTATGGCTACACCTTC,CASSQDLRGLNYGYTF,TRBD1,TRBV4-1,once,TRBJ1-2
TGTGCCAGCAGCGTAGAGGGAGCCAAGGATGAGCAGTTCTTC,CASSVEGAKDEQFF,NA,TRBV9,NA,TRBJ2-1
TGTGCCAGCAGCAGGGACCTTACCCCCAATACGCAGTATTTT,CASSRDLTPNTQYF,NA,TRBV5-4,NA,TRBJ2-3
TGTGCCAGCACTTCCGGGACTACCACCAGGTCCCAGTACTTC,CASTSGTTTRSQYF,TRBD2,TRBV12-3/TRBV12-4,NA,TRBJ2-5
TGTGCCAGCAAGTTGAATCCCGAGCAGTACTTC,CASKLNPEQYF,NA,TRBV2,NA,TRBJ2-7
TGCAGTGCACCCGGGACAACTAACTATGGCCACACCTTC,CSAPGTTNYGHTF,NA,TRBV20-1,NA,TRBJ1-2
TGCGCCAGCAGTGATCAGGGGCCCTACGAGCAGTACTTC,CASSDQGPYEQYF,NA,TRBV10-2,NA,TRBJ2-7
TGTGCCAGCAGCGTGGGGGGGCGCGGGACAGATACGCAGTATTTT,CASSVGGRGTDTQYF,NA,TRBV9,NA,TRBJ2-3
TGCGCCAGCAGCTCCCTGACAGGAGACTATGGCTACACCTTC,CASSSLTGDYGYTF,NA,TRBV5-1,NA,TRBJ1-2
TGTGCCAGCAGCCGATTCAAGGACAGATCCTACGAGCAGTACTTC,CASSRFKDRSYEQYF,NA,TRBV7-6,NA,TRBJ2-7
TGTGCCAGCAGATCGACTAGCGGGGGGGCCTCCGGGGAGCTGTTTTTT,CASRSTSGGASGELFF,TRBD2,TRBV4-2,NA,TRBJ2-2
TGTGCCAGCAGTTTAAATCTATACGAGCAGTACTTC,CASSLNLYEQYF,NA,TRBV12-3/TRBV12-4,NA,TRBJ2-7
TGTGCTAGTGGTCTGGCGACAGGGGAAGGATATGGCTACACCTTC,CASGLATGEGYGYTF,TRBD1,TRBV12-5,NA,TRBJ1-2
TGCAGCGCTCGCCGGGCGGGTCAGCCCCAGCATTTT,CSARRAGQPQHF,NA,TRBV29-1,NA,TRBJ1-5
TGCAGTGCTAGGACAGGACCCTATAATTCACCCCTCCACTTT,CSARTGPYNSPLHF,NA,TRBV20-1,NA,TRBJ1-6
TGTGCCAGCAGCAAGGACAGGGGGCAGCCCCAGCATTTT,CASSKDRGQPQHF,TRBD1,TRBV5-4,NA,TRBJ1-5
TGCAGTGCTTGGGACAGGCTCTACGAGCAGTACTTC,CSAWDRLYEQYF,TRBD1,TRBV20-1,NA,TRBJ2-7
TGTGCCAGCAGTGAGGGCGGGAATGAGCAGTTCTTC,CASSEGGNEQFF,NA,TRBV7-2,few,TRBJ2-1
TGTGCCAGCTCACCACCGGGCGGATTGTACACCGGGGAGCTGTTTTTT,CASSPPGGLYTGELFF,NA,TRBV18,NA,TRBJ2-2
TGTGCCAGCACCCGAGGGACTAGCGGGGTAGAGGGGCAGTATTTT,CASTRGTSGVEGQYF,TRBD2,TRBV2,NA,TRBJ2-3
TGTGCCAGCAGCCAAGGCACGGGACTAGCGGGGGGCACAGATACGCAGTATTTT,CASSQGTGLAGGTDTQYF,TRBD2,TRBV3-1,NA,TRBJ2-3
TGTGCCAGTAGTGAGTCAGGCCAAGCCTACGAGCAGTACTTC,CASSESGQAYEQYF,NA,TRBV19,NA,TRBJ2-7
TGTGCCAGCTCATTCTTAAAAGTGGTTCAGTACTTC,CASSFLKVVQYF,NA,TRBV18,NA,TRBJ2-4
TGCAGCGTTGTGGGTACAGGGAAGGACTATGGCTACACCTTC,CSVVGTGKDYGYTF,NA,TRBV29-1,NA,TRBJ1-2
TGCAGTGCTAGAGATTTGGAGGGTGGGTACTACGAGCAGTACTTC,CSARDLEGGYYEQYF,NA,TRBV20-1,NA,TRBJ2-7
TGTGCCAGCAGTTACTCGGACAGATCCTACAATGAGCAGTTCTTC,CASSYSDRSYNEQFF,NA,TRBV6-2/TRBV6-3,NA,TRBJ2-1
TGTGCCAGCCTTATGGGCGGAGGTAATCAGCCCCAGCATTTT,CASLMGGGNQPQHF,NA,TRBV19,NA,TRBJ1-5
TGTGCCAGCAGTTTGACAGTGGCCACTGAAGCTTTCTTT,CASSLTVATEAFF,NA,TRBV27,NA,TRBJ1-1
TGTGCCACCAGCAGAGAGGGGAGAGGGGCCAACGTCCTGACTTTC,CATSREGRGANVLTF,NA,TRBV15,NA,TRBJ2-6
TGCAGCATACGACAGGCGGTGGGCGAGCAGTACTTC,CSIRQAVGEQYF,NA,TRBV29-1,NA,TRBJ2-7
TGTGCCAGCCACCAGGGAACCTACAATGAGCAGTTCTTC,CASHQGTYNEQFF,NA,TRBV11-2,NA,TRBJ2-1
TGTGCCAGCAGGGTCAGGGGTGCCTACGAGCAGTACTTC,CASRVRGAYEQYF,NA,TRBV7-2,NA,TRBJ2-7
TGTGCCAGCAGTGTAAGGGATCAAGAGACCCAGTACTTC,CASSVRDQETQYF,NA,TRBV2,NA,TRBJ2-5
TGTGCCACCGGCCCCGAGGACAGAAGTACCGAGCAGTACTTC,CATGPEDRSTEQYF,NA,TRBV15,once,TRBJ2-7
TGTGCCAGCAGCCTTCAGGCTGGCGGCTACACCTTC,CASSLQAGGYTF,NA,TRBV13,NA,TRBJ1-2
TGTGCCAGCAGCGGGAACACCGGGGAGCTGTTTTTT,CASSGNTGELFF,NA,TRBV9,NA,TRBJ2-2
TGCGCCAGCAGACAAGAAACCCCACAGGGGCTAGGTTCACCCCTCCACTTT,CASRQETPQGLGSPLHF,TRBD1,TRBV23-1,NA,TRBJ1-6
TGCAGCGTTGAAACGGGACAGGGGGCAGATACGCAGTATTTT,CSVETGQGADTQYF,TRBD1,TRBV29-1,NA,TRBJ2-3
TGTGCCAGCAGCTTAGGGGGTCTGGATGGCTACACCTTC,CASSLGGLDGYTF,NA,TRBV5-4,NA,TRBJ1-2
TGTGCCAGCAGCTGGGGACAGGGGGCCGGGGAGCTGTTTTTT,CASSWGQGAGELFF,TRBD1,TRBV7-8,NA,TRBJ2-2
TGTGCCAGCAGCACCCGGACTAGCGGGTCCTACAATGAGCAGTTCTTC,CASSTRTSGSYNEQFF,TRBD2,TRBV7-2,medium-sized,TRBJ2-1
TGTGCCAGCAGCCACTCCGGGGGGGCGAACACTGAAGCTTTCTTT,CASSHSGGANTEAFF,NA,TRBV13,NA,TRBJ1-1
TGTGCCAGCGAGGCACCCGACTACGAGCAGTACTTC,CASEAPDYEQYF,NA,TRBV2,NA,TRBJ2-7
TGCAGCGCTGCAAGCTCTGGGCCTGGGGCCAACGTCCTGACTTTC,CSAASSGPGANVLTF,NA,TRBV29-1,NA,TRBJ2-6
TGCGCCAGCAGCCAAGATCGAGCAGGGTACTACAATGAGCAGTTCTTC,CASSQDRAGYYNEQFF,NA,TRBV4-3,NA,TRBJ2-1